The 8 T cell receptor beta chains presented below share a single source sample, sequenced in a study of CD8+ T cells in alopecia areata. Documented treatment: oral pan-JAK inhibitor, 5-10 mg twice daily. Once RNA had been extracted, it was reverse transcribed into cDNA to act as the sequencing template. Profiled with immunoSEQ multiplex PCR; TCRdb holds only in-frame clones, not every one. The table records approximately 90,000 clones, approximately 70% of them present only once. Here the sequenced sample was CD8+ T cells sorted from blood, taken around week 44, from a patient treated with tofacitinib. These receptors originate from a human donor with alopecia areata.

This sequence joins TRBV6-4 and TRBJ1-2; D remains ambiguous. V gave up 5 bases and J gave up 7 bases, with 5 bases separating them. The CDR3 totals 10 residues. In germline, CDR1 is MRHNA, CDR2 SNTAGT. Here the CDR3 DNA reads TGTGCCAGCAGTAAGGGTGGCTACACCTTC. It encodes CASSKGGYTF.

This chain uses TRBV4-3 with TRBJ1-1; D is uncertain. V was cut by 1 base and J by 3 bases, with 12 bases left in between. CDR3 length equals 15 residues. Germline CDR1 is LGHNA and CDR2 is YSLEER. The CDR3 bases are TGCGCCAGCAGCCAAGTTCGAAATAAAGACACTGAAGCTTTCTTT. It is translated as CASSQVRNKDTEAFF.

This clone was seen a few times. DNA for the CDR3: TGTGCCAGCAGTACGAGGAGGGCAGACACTGAAGCTTTCTTT. This translates into CASSTRRADTEAFF. The V call is TRBV2, the J call TRBJ1-1; no firm D call. This CDR3 comprises 14 residues. The V gene lost 5 bases and the J gene lost 3 bases, with 13 bases spanning the gap. Germline V CDR1 and CDR2: SNHLY, FYNNEI. The complete variable domain, with remaining parts taken from reference TRBV2 and TRBJ1-1, reads EPEVTQTPSHQVTQMGQEVILRCVPISNHLYFYWYRQILGQKVEFLVSFYNNEISEKSEIFDDQFSVERPDGSNFTLKIRSTKLEDSAMYFCASSTRRADTEAFFGQGTRLTVV.

The rearrangement joins TRBV29-1 to TRBJ2-1; a weak D match, TRBD1 (7 bases). CDR1 and CDR2 from the germline V gene are SQVTM and ANQGSEA. CDR3 length: 15 residues. V lost 1 base, J lost 5 bases, and 15 bases lay in between. CDR3 DNA sequence: TGCAGCGTTGAAGGGAGGGACAGTAGAGACAATGAGCAGTTCTTC. Translated, it gives CSVEGRDSRDNEQFF.

V and J are TRBV30 and TRBJ2-1; 10 bases fit TRBD1. Germline trimming cut 5 bases from V and 3 bases from J; bases unmatched to any gene: 1. CDR1 and CDR2 (germline): GTSNPN, SVGIG (reference sequence). The CDR3 sequence is 13 residues long. CDR3 residues: CAWGQGGYNEQFF. The CDR3 nucleotides are TGTGCCTGGGGACAGGGGGGCTACAATGAGCAGTTCTTC.

This clone was observed once. The J gene is TRBJ1-2, the V gene TRBV7-9; D is uncertain. The V end lost 4 bases, the J end lost 4 bases, and 16 bases lay between the germline ends. Per the germline V gene, CDR1 is SEHNR and CDR2 is FQNEAQ (reference sequence). This CDR3 has 15 residues. The CDR3 DNA follows: TGTGCCAGCAGCTCAGGCGACGGGTTAATCTATGGCTACACCTTC. Its translation: CASSSGDGLIYGYTF.

The rearrangement links TRBV2 to TRBJ2-1, with D maybe TRBD2 (6 bases). Germline V lookup: CDR1 SNHLY, CDR2 FYNNEI. Trimming shortened V by 2 bases and J by 0 bases, and 8 bases separated the two germline ends. This CDR3 spans 15 amino acids. The DNA for the CDR3 is TGTGCCAGCAGTGAAACTAGCCGCTCCTACAATGAGCAGTTCTTC. Amino acid sequence: CASSETSRSYNEQFF.

The chain couples TRBV29-1 to TRBJ2-7, with 9 bases aligning to TRBD2. Germline values: CDR1 SQVTM, CDR2 ANQGSEA. The CDR3 runs 13 residues. Unmatched junction bases numbered 8, after V lost 6 bases and J lost 5 bases. The DNA of the CDR3 is TGCAGCGTGCGCGGGGGGGCCTCGAACGAGCAGTACTTC. It is translated as CSVRGGASNEQYF.